A selection of T cell receptor beta chains follows, all from one sample in a study of technical replicates of blood from a handful of donors. Generated by immunoSEQ multiplex PCR, the TCRdb table keeps only in-frame clones and is missing some. The sample holds some 70,000 clones, around 97% seen once. The sample consisted of T cells isolated from PBMCs. These receptors came from a human donor in good health. Both conserved end residues are part of each CDR3. The order of the fields is clone size, CDR3 length, V gene, D gene, J gene, CDR3 protein, CDR3 DNA. D genes are given only for firm matches. The listing skips clone size in some rows; elsewhere it reads once, few, many or a size class.

NA	11	TRBV20-1	NA	TRBJ1-2	CSARHRAGYTF	TGCAGTGCTAGACACAGGGCTGGCTACACCTTC
NA	15	TRBV7-2	TRBD1	TRBJ1-2	CASSLAQGWGIDYTF	TGTGCCAGCAGCTTAGCACAGGGGTGGGGCATCGACTACACCTTC
NA	15	TRBV7-2	NA	TRBJ2-1	CASSTPGGIDNEQFF	TGTGCCAGCAGCACCCCCGGAGGCATAGACAATGAGCAGTTCTTC
NA	14	TRBV18	TRBD1	TRBJ1-2	CASSPPGQYYGYTF	TGTGCCAGCTCACCACCGGGACAGTACTATGGCTACACCTTC
NA	13	TRBV6-4	NA	TRBJ1-1	CASRATGNTEAFF	TGTGCCAGCAGGGCGACAGGGAACACTGAAGCTTTCTTT
NA	15	TRBV21-1	NA	TRBJ2-7	CASLQGSGVPDEQYF	TGTGCCAGCCTCCAGGGATCGGGGGTACCAGACGAGCAGTACTTC
NA	19	TRBV7-6	TRBD1	TRBJ1-3	CASSLAGGLGLSSGNTIYF	TGTGCCAGCAGCTTAGCAGGGGGCTTAGGCCTTAGCTCTGGAAACACCATATATTTT
NA	16	TRBV27	NA	TRBJ2-3	CASSDPGGSLTDTQYF	TGTGCCAGCAGCGACCCCGGGGGTAGCCTAACAGATACGCAGTATTTT
NA	15	TRBV7-2	NA	TRBJ2-5	CAWTTAGGWGETQYF	TGTGCCTGGACGACGGCGGGCGGTTGGGGAGAGACCCAGTACTTC
once	16	TRBV2	TRBD1	TRBJ2-7	CASSSLTGTGNYEQYF	TGTGCCAGCAGCTCATTAACCGGGACAGGGAACTACGAGCAGTACTTC
NA	12	TRBV19	TRBD1	TRBJ2-7	CASSLQGYEQYF	TGTGCCAGTAGTCTACAGGGGTACGAGCAGTACTTC
NA	16	TRBV28	NA	TRBJ1-5	CASTSPEYYSNQPQHF	TGTGCCAGCACCTCTCCGGAATACTATAGCAATCAGCCCCAGCATTTT
NA	13	TRBV2	NA	TRBJ1-2	CASSEEGWSGYTF	TGTGCCAGCAGTGAGGAGGGGTGGTCTGGCTACACCTTC
NA	13	TRBV5-1	NA	TRBJ1-2	CASSLTESYGYTF	TGCGCCAGCAGCTTGACAGAGAGCTATGGCTACACCTTC
NA	13	TRBV2	NA	TRBJ2-7	CATSPSASYEQYF	TGTGCCACCTCTCCTAGCGCCTCCTACGAGCAGTACTTC
NA	12	TRBV29-1	NA	TRBJ1-2	CSVEYSHDGYTF	TGCAGCGTTGAATACAGCCACGATGGCTACACCTTC
NA	15	TRBV29-1	NA	TRBJ1-5	CSDSRQSLSNQPQHF	TGCAGCGACTCTAGACAGAGCCTTAGCAATCAGCCCCAGCATTTT
NA	15	TRBV11-2	NA	TRBJ2-6	CASSLAGIGANVLTF	TGTGCCAGCAGCTTAGCGGGTATTGGGGCCAACGTCCTGACTTTC
NA	15	TRBV7-6	TRBD1	TRBJ1-2	CASSFRQGFHYGYTF	TGTGCCAGCAGCTTCCGACAGGGCTTCCACTATGGCTACACCTTC
NA	13	TRBV29-1	NA	TRBJ2-7	CSVLKWASYEQYF	TGCAGCGTCTTGAAGTGGGCCTCCTACGAGCAGTACTTC
NA	12	TRBV7-2	NA	TRBJ2-7	CASSLVGHEQYF	TGTGCCAGCAGCTTAGTTGGGCACGAGCAGTACTTC
NA	16	TRBV19	TRBD2	TRBJ2-5	CASSTPKAGGMETQYF	TGTGCCAGTAGTACTCCCAAAGCGGGGGGGATGGAGACCCAGTACTTC
once	13	TRBV9	NA	TRBJ2-1	CASSAILANEQFF	TGTGCCAGCAGCGCCATCTTAGCCAATGAGCAGTTCTTC
NA	14	TRBV7-9	TRBD2	TRBJ2-7	CASSISGTTYEQYF	TGTGCCAGCAGCATTAGCGGGACCACCTACGAGCAGTACTTC
NA	16	TRBV29-1	TRBD1	TRBJ1-5	CSVEIAGTGSNQPQHF	TGCAGCGTTGAGATTGCCGGGACAGGGTCAAATCAGCCCCAGCATTTT
NA	15	TRBV5-4	TRBD1	TRBJ1-1	CASSRDSSFSRKAFF	TGTGCCAGCAGCCGGGACAGCTCCTTTAGCAGGAAAGCTTTCTTT
NA	15	TRBV6-1	NA	TRBJ1-1	CASSDSGQPNTEAFF	TGTGCCAGCAGTGACTCGGGACAACCGAACACTGAAGCTTTCTTT
once	14	TRBV4-3	NA	TRBJ1-1	CASSQLSFYTEAFF	TGCGCCAGCAGCCAACTTAGTTTTTACACTGAAGCTTTCTTT
NA	12	TRBV11-2	NA	TRBJ2-1	CASSPDPDEQFF	TGTGCCAGCAGCCCAGATCCTGATGAGCAGTTCTTC
NA	15	TRBV4-1	NA	TRBJ2-3	CASSRRGSSTDTQYF	TGCGCCAGCAGCCGTCGAGGCTCCAGCACAGATACGCAGTATTTT
NA	14	TRBV5-4	NA	TRBJ1-1	CASSLGGGYTEAFF	TGTGCCAGCAGCTTGGGAGGTGGGTACACTGAAGCTTTCTTT
NA	16	TRBV9	NA	TRBJ2-7	CASSPHPVGILYEQYF	TGTGCCAGCAGCCCCCATCCGGTCGGGATCCTCTACGAGCAGTACTTC
NA	18	TRBV7-2	NA	TRBJ2-2	CASTRLLGDSMNTGELFF	TGTGCCAGCACCAGACTTTTAGGAGACTCGATGAACACCGGGGAGCTGTTTTTT